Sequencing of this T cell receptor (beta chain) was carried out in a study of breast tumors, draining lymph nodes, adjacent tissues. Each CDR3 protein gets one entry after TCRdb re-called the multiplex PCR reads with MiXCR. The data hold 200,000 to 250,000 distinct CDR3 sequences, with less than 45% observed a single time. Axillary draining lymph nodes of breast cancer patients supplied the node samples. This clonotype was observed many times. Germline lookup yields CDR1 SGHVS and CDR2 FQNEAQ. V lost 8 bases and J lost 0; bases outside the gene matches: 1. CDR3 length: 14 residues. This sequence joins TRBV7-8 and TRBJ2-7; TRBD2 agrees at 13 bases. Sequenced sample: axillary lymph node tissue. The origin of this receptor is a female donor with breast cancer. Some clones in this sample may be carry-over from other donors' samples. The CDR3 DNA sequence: TGTGCCAGCCGGACTAGCGGGAGCTCCTACGAGCAGTACTTC. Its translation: CASRTSGSSYEQYF. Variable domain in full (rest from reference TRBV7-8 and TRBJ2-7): GAGVSQSPRYKVAKRGQDVALRCDPISGHVSLFWYQQALGQGPEFLTYFQNEAQLDKSGLPSDRFFAERPEGSVSTLKIQRTQQEDSAVYLCASRTSGSSYEQYFGPGTRLTVT.